Below are 26 T cell receptor beta chains sequenced from a single sample in a study of T-cell memory formation after mild COVID-19. TCRdb re-called the 5' RACE reads through MiXCR, storing one row per CDR3 protein. The table lists hundreds of thousands of distinct CDR3 sequences, about 20% of them singletons. The sequenced material came from PBMCs or a T cell subset sorted from them (not recorded which). The receptors originated from an adult woman who had mild COVID-19 (a few samples of this study predate the infection). Cell type and time point are not known.

This clonotype was counted a few times. The chain recombines TRBV6-6 with TRBJ2-2, with TRBD2 identical over 9 bases. The CDR3 spans 13 residues. Germline assignment: CDR1 MNHNY and CDR2 SVGAGI (reference sequence). J lost 5 bases, V lost 7 bases, and 2 bases had no gene match. CDR3 bases: TGTGCCAGCAATGGACTAGCGACCGGGGAGCTGTTTTTT. Amino acid sequence: CASNGLATGELFF.

The chain uses TRBV7-9 and TRBJ1-3; D is ambiguous. Trimming left V 8 bases short and J 2 bases short, with 13 bases between. The CDR3 is 14 residues long. Germline lookup yields CDR1 SEHNR and CDR2 FQNEAQ (reference sequence). The CDR3: CASHTLAAGNTIYF. The CDR3 region has the DNA TGTGCCAGCCACACCTTGGCAGCTGGAAACACCATATATTTT.

This clonotype came up a few times. The V and J genes are TRBV5-5 and TRBJ1-1; D not certain. V was shortened by 1 base and J by 6 bases, with 13 bases between the two germline ends. The CDR3 loop spans 14 amino acids. CDR1 and CDR2 (germline): SGHKS, YYEKEE (reference sequence). The chain's CDR3 is CASSLSGVNAEAFF. CDR3 bases: TGTGCCAGCAGCTTGTCCGGGGTTAACGCTGAAGCTTTCTTT.

V and J are TRBV19 and TRBJ2-1; 10 bases align to TRBD2. The CDR3 has 17 amino acids. The trim removed 3 bases at V and 2 bases at J, leaving 7 bases unmatched. Germline V gene data show CDR1 as LNHDA and CDR2 as SQIVND (reference sequence). In nucleotides, the CDR3 is TGTGCCAGTAGTATCCTTTCTAGCGGGGGTACCTACAATGAGCAGTTCTTC. Protein: CASSILSSGGTYNEQFF.

This clonotype appeared a few times. The genes are TRBV6-2 or TRBV6-3 and TRBJ1-4; 7 nucleotides match TRBD1. Trimming cost V 8 bases and J 7 bases; bases outside gene matches: 13. The CDR3 runs to 15 residues. CDR1 is MNHEY and CDR2 is SVGEGT in the germline V gene. CDR3 nucleotide sequence: TGTGCCAGCGGTGAGGCGGGACAGCTCATTGAAAAACTGTTTTTT. This encodes CASGEAGQLIEKLFF.

The V and J genes are TRBV4-2 and TRBJ2-5; TRBD2 is a possible D gene (5 bases). This CDR3 region has 15 residues. Trimming took 1 base from V and 2 from J, leaving 11 bases between them. Germline V gene data show CDR1 as LGHNA and CDR2 as YNFKEQ. Here the CDR3 reads CASSQGADRQETQYF. The CDR3 DNA sequence: TGTGCCAGCAGCCAAGGAGCGGACCGTCAAGAGACCCAGTACTTC.

This clonotype occurred once. This sequence joins TRBV7-9 and TRBJ2-6, with a weak D call TRBD1 (6 bases). From germline, CDR1 is SEHNR and CDR2 FQNEAQ (reference sequence). V gave up 10 bases and J gave up 0 bases, with 13 bases separating them. The CDR3 is made up of 15 amino acids. CDR3 amino acids: CAKDSSDSGANVLTF. The CDR3 nucleotides are TGTGCCAAGGACAGTTCCGACTCTGGGGCCAACGTCCTGACTTTC. The full variable domain, its missing parts supplied by reference TRBV7-9 and TRBJ2-6, is DTGVSQNPRHKITKRGQNVTFRCDPISEHNRLYWYRQTLGQGPEFLTYFQNEAQLEKSRLLSDRFSAERPKGSFSTLEIQRTEQGDSAMYLCAKDSSDSGANVLTFGAGSRLTVL.

This clonotype was recorded a few times. The chain links TRBV10-3 to TRBJ1-6, with unresolved D. Trimming took off 2 bases at V and 5 bases at J, with 7 bases between the two ends. This CDR3 is built from 14 residues. Germline V gene data show CDR1 as ENHRY and CDR2 as SYGVKD. The CDR3: CAISERVNNSPLHF. CDR3 DNA sequence: TGTGCCATCAGTGAGAGAGTTAATAATTCACCCCTCCACTTT.

The table lists this clonotype with a few counts. The rearrangement uses TRBV30 and TRBJ2-3; D uncertain. Germline CDR1 reads GTSNPN; CDR2 reads SVGIG (reference sequence). This CDR3 has 13 residues. Trimming stripped 1 base from V and 4 bases from J, with 9 bases between. The CDR3 protein is CAWSATGPDTQYF. The DNA of the CDR3 is TGTGCCTGGAGTGCAACTGGGCCAGATACGCAGTATTTT.

V usage is TRBV5-1 and J usage is TRBJ1-1; 7 positions agree with TRBD1. Germline CDR1 and CDR2: SGHRS and YFSETQ. The V segment lost 4 bases and the J segment 0 bases; nucleotides outside the gene matches: 6. CDR3 length equals 15 residues. The CDR3 is CASSELGTVNTEAFF. CDR3 sequence (DNA): TGCGCCAGCAGCGAGTTAGGGACAGTGAACACTGAAGCTTTCTTT. The full variable domain, with the rest looked up from reference TRBV5-1 and TRBJ1-1, is KAGVTQTPRYLIKTRGQQVTLSCSPISGHRSVSWYQQTPGQGLQFLFEYFSETQRNKGNFPGRFSGRQFSNSRSEMNVSTLELGDSALYLCASSELGTVNTEAFFGQGTRLTVV.

The V call is TRBV7-2, the J call TRBJ1-2, with TRBD1 matching 7 bases. Germline V gives CDR1 SGHTA, CDR2 FQGNSA. V gave up 1 base and J gave up 7 bases; unmatched junction bases: 6. The CDR3 loop spans 14 amino acids. The CDR3, as DNA: TGTGCCAGCAGCTTAGTAACAGGGGTTGGTGGCTACACCTTC. It encodes CASSLVTGVGGYTF.

The rearrangement uses TRBV29-1 and TRBJ2-7, with D unresolved. Germline V gene lookup returns CDR1 SQVTM and CDR2 ANQGSEA. The CDR3 has 13 amino acids. The V gene lost 4 bases and the J gene lost 4 bases, with 14 bases spanning the gap. The CDR3 reads CSVGAKAGYEQYF. The DNA of the CDR3 is TGCAGCGTTGGCGCGAAAGCTGGGTACGAGCAGTACTTC.

The rearrangement joins TRBV6-6 to TRBJ1-3; D might be TRBD1 (6 bases). The CDR3 runs to 14 residues. V lost 5 bases and J 2 bases, leaving 10 bases between the germline ends. Per germline, CDR1 MNHNY and CDR2 SVGAGI (reference sequence). CDR3 in amino acids: CASSQNRAGNTIYF. DNA for the CDR3: TGTGCCAGCAGTCAGAACAGGGCTGGAAACACCATATATTTT.

Many counts were recorded for this clonotype. The chain carries TRBV18 and TRBJ2-7, with TRBD1 as a possible D gene (6 bases). Germline assignment: CDR1 KGHSH and CDR2 LQKENI. The CDR3 has 15 amino acids. V was cut by 3 bases and J by 2 bases, with 14 bases left in between. The CDR3 bases are TGTGCCAGCTCACCCCTCGCAGGGGCCACCTACGAGCAGTACTTC. Its protein product is CASSPLAGATYEQYF.

This chain connects TRBV30 to TRBJ2-1; 7 nucleotides align to TRBD2. The CDR3 totals 15 residues. V lost 0 bases and J lost 4; bases outside the gene matches: 6. The V gene's germline CDR1 is GTSNPN and CDR2 SVGIG (reference sequence). The CDR3 sequence is CAWSVLVGGYNEQFF. In DNA, the CDR3 is TGTGCCTGGAGTGTACTGGTCGGGGGGTACAATGAGCAGTTCTTC. The full variable domain, in which reference TRBV30 and TRBJ2-1 provide the parts outside the CDR3, is SQTIHQWPATLVQPVGSPLSLECTVEGTSNPNLYWYRQAAGRGLQLLFYSVGIGQISSEVPQNLSASRPQDRQFILSSKKLLLSDSGFYLCAWSVLVGGYNEQFFGPGTRLTVL.

The chain has TRBV4-3 and TRBJ2-7; the D gene is possibly TRBD2 (6 bases). This CDR3 has 13 amino acids. V lost 0 bases and J 6 bases, leaving 9 bases between the germline ends. The V gene's germline CDR1 is LGHNA and CDR2 YSLEER. The CDR3 DNA is TGCGCCAGCAGCCAAGAACCCGGGAGCGAGCAGTACTTC. It codes for CASSQEPGSEQYF.

This clonotype was seen only a few times. This chain connects TRBV7-9 to TRBJ2-7; a possible D gene is TRBD1 (5 bases). The germline V and J ends were trimmed by 1 base and 2 bases, with 9 bases remaining between them. Germline V gene lookup returns CDR1 SEHNR and CDR2 FQNEAQ (reference sequence). The CDR3 spans 14 residues. CDR3 amino acids: CASSLGQPPYEQYF. The CDR3 DNA reads as TGTGCCAGCAGCTTAGGACAGCCGCCCTACGAGCAGTACTTC.

This clonotype was seen a handful of times. The chain couples TRBV7-2 to TRBJ2-1, with 12 positions matching TRBD2. The CDR3 consists of 18 residues. Trimming removed 1 base from V and 7 bases from J; junction bases left unmatched: 11. Germline V gene sequence: CDR1 SGHTA, CDR2 FQGNSA. This CDR3 is CASSLGLAGVRTRNEQFF. DNA of the CDR3: TGTGCCAGCAGCTTAGGACTAGCGGGAGTAAGGACTAGGAATGAGCAGTTCTTC.

In this sample, this clonotype turned up a few times. This rearrangement joins TRBV20-1 to TRBJ2-7, with 7 bases identical to TRBD2. The CDR3 is 16 residues long. Trimming at V came to 5 bases and at J to 3 bases, leaving 16 bases not matched to a gene. Germline V gene lookup returns CDR1 DFQATT and CDR2 SNEGSKA (reference sequence). CDR3 amino acids: CSASSGVEGRDYEQYF. For the CDR3, the DNA is TGCAGTGCTTCTAGTGGGGTGGAAGGGAGGGACTACGAGCAGTACTTC.

The chain has TRBV6-4 and TRBJ2-1; 7 bases align to TRBD2. From germline, CDR1 is MRHNA and CDR2 SNTAGT. The CDR3 has 14 residues. After removal of 2 bases from V and 10 bases from J, the junction contained 8 bases not matched to a gene. The CDR3 nucleotides are TGTGCCAGCAGTGACGGCGGGAGCTCCCGAGAGCAGTTCTTC. Translated, it gives CASSDGGSSREQFF.

This clonotype was seen more than once but under ten times. The rearrangement uses TRBV3-1 and TRBJ2-7, with 10 bases matching TRBD2. CDR1 is LGHDT, CDR2 YNNKEL, per germline (reference sequence). J lost 2 bases, V lost 4 bases, and 14 bases had no gene match. The CDR3 sequence is 18 residues long. The CDR3 coding sequence is TGTGCCAGCAGCCCTCTGATCCCCGGGCTAGCGGGAGCCTACGAGCAGTACTTC. It is translated as CASSPLIPGLAGAYEQYF.

This clonotype was seen a handful of times. The rearrangement joins TRBV7-3 to TRBJ2-2; D tentatively fits TRBD1 or TRBD2 (6 bases each). The CDR3 sequence is 14 residues long. CDR1 SGHTA and CDR2 FQGTGA come from the germline V gene. Trimming left V 8 bases short and J 3 bases short, with 13 bases between. This CDR3 reads CASRGQEHTGELFF. DNA of the CDR3: TGTGCCAGCCGGGGGCAGGAGCACACCGGGGAGCTGTTTTTT.

J is TRBJ1-4 and V is TRBV14; D is ambiguous. The germline gives CDR1 SGHDN, CDR2 FVKESK. V was clipped by 5 bases and J by 7 bases, with 11 bases between them. The CDR3 runs to 13 residues. The chain's CDR3 is CASSAGSGEKLFF. The CDR3, as DNA: TGTGCCAGCAGCGCGGGGAGTGGTGAAAAACTGTTTTTT.

Only a few counts were recorded for this clonotype. The rearrangement joins TRBV7-6 to TRBJ2-4; weak D call: TRBD2 (6 bases). Trimming cost V 5 bases and J 5 bases, with 13 bases left between them. CDR1 and CDR2 from the germline V gene are SGHVS and FNYEAQ. The CDR3 sequence is 14 residues long. DNA of the CDR3: TGTGCCAGCAGCGTAAACTGGGAGGAAAACATTCAGTACTTC. Its translation: CASSVNWEENIQYF.

This clonotype came up a few times. The chain couples TRBV6-1 to TRBJ2-5; unclear D gene. The CDR3 is 11 residues long. Germline CDR1 and CDR2: MNHNS and SASEGT. V was cut by 7 bases and J by 3 bases, with 6 bases left in between. The CDR3 nucleotides are TGTGCCAGCACCTTGAAAGAGACCCAGTACTTC. This codes for CASTLKETQYF.

J is TRBJ1-5 and V is TRBV29-1, with TRBD1 matching over 9 bases. Per germline, CDR1 SQVTM and CDR2 ANQGSEA. J lost 7 bases, V lost 5 bases, and 9 bases had no gene match. This CDR3 has 14 amino acids. The CDR3 bases are TGCAGCGTTAAATCCGGGACAGGGACCCAGCCCCAGCATTTT. This gives the protein CSVKSGTGTQPQHF.